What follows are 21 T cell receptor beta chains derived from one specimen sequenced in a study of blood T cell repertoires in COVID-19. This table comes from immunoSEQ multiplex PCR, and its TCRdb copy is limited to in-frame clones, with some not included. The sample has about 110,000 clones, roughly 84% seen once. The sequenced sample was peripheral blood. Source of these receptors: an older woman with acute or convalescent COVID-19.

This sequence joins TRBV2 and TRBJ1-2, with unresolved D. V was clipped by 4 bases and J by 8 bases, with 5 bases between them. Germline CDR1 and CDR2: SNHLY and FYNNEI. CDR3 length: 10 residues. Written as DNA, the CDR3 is TGTGCCAGCAGTGGCGGAGGCTACACCTTC. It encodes CASSGGGYTF. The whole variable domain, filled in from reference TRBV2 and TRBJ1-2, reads EPEVTQTPSHQVTQMGQEVILRCVPISNHLYFYWYRQILGQKVEFLVSFYNNEISEKSEIFDDQFSVERPDGSNFTLKIRSTKLEDSAMYFCASSGGGYTFGSGTRLTVV.

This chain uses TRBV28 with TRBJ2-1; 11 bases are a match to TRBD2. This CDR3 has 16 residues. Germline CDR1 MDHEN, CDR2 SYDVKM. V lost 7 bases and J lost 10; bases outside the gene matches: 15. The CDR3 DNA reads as TGTGCCAGCACTTCGCGGGCTAGCGGGAGGTCAAGGGAGCAGTTCTTC. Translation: CASTSRASGRSREQFF.

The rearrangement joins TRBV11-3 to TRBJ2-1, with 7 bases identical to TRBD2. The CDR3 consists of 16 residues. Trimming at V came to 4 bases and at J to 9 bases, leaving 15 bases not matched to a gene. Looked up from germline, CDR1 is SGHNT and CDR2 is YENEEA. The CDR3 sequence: CASSSPTGGIGGEQFF. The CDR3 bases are TGTGCCAGCAGCTCGCCTACGGGAGGAATTGGGGGTGAGCAGTTCTTC.

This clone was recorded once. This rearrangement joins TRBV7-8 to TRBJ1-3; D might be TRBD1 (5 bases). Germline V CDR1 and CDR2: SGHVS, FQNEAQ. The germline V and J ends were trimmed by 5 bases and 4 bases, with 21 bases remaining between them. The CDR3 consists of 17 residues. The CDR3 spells CASSRVGGGASGNTIYF. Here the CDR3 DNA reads TGTGCCAGCAGCCGAGTAGGTGGAGGGGCCTCCGGAAACACCATATATTTT.

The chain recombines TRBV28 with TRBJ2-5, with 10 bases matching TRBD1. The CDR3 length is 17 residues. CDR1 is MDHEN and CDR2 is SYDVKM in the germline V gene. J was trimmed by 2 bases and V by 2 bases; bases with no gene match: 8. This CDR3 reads CASSLRSGTGVQETQYF. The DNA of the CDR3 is TGTGCCAGCAGTTTACGGTCGGGGACAGGGGTACAAGAGACCCAGTACTTC.

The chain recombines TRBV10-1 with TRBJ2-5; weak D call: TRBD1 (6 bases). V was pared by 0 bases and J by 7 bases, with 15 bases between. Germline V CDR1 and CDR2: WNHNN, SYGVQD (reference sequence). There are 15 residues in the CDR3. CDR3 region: CASSESSGARGTQYF. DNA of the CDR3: TGCGCCAGCAGTGAGTCTTCAGGGGCAAGAGGGACCCAGTACTTC.

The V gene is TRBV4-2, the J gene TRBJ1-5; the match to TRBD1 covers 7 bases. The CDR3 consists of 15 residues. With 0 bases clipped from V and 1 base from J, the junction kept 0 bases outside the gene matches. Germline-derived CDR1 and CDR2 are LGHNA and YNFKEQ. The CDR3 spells CASSQETGSNQPQHF. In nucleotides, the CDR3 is TGTGCCAGCAGCCAAGAGACAGGGAGCAATCAGCCCCAGCATTTT.

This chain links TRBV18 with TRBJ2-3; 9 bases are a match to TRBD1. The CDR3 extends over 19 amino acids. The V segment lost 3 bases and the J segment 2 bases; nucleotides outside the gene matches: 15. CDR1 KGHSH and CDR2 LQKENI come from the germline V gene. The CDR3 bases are TGTGCCAGCTCACCTACAAATTCCGGGACAGGGCCTCTCACAGATACGCAGTATTTT. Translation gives CASSPTNSGTGPLTDTQYF.

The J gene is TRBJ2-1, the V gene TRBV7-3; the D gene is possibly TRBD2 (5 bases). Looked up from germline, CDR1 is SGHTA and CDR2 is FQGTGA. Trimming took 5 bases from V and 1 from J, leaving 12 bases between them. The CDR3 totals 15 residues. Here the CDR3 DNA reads TGTGCCAGCAGCATGGGAGTTGGGTCCTACAATGAGCAGTTCTTC. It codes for CASSMGVGSYNEQFF.

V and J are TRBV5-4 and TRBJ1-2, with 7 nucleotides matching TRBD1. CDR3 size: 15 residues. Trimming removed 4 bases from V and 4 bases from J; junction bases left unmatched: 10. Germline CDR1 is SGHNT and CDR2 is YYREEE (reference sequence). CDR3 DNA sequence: TGTGCCAGCAGCGCTAGACAGGGAAACCGCTATGGCTACACCTTC. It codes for CASSARQGNRYGYTF. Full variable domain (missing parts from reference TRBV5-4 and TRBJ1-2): ETGVTQSPTHLIKTRGQQVTLRCSSQSGHNTVSWYQQALGQGPQFIFQYYREEENGRGNFPPRFSGLQFPNYSSELNVNALELDDSALYLCASSARQGNRYGYTFGSGTRLTVV.

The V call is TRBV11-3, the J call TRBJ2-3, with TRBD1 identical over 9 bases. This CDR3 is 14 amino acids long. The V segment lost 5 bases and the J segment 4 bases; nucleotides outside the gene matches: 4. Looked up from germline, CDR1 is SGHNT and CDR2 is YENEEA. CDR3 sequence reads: CASSERTGADTQYF. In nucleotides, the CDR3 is TGTGCCAGCAGCGAACGGACAGGGGCAGATACGCAGTATTTT.

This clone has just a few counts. The CDR3 DNA is TGTGCCAGCAGCGCCCGTGGACAGTACAATGAGCAGTTCTTC. This encodes CASSARGQYNEQFF. The chain uses TRBV11-1 and TRBJ2-1, with D possibly TRBD1 on 6 matching bases. Germline lookup yields CDR1 SGHAT and CDR2 FQDESV (reference sequence). The CDR3 extends over 14 amino acids. V shed 5 bases and J shed 4 bases, with 12 bases lying between them.

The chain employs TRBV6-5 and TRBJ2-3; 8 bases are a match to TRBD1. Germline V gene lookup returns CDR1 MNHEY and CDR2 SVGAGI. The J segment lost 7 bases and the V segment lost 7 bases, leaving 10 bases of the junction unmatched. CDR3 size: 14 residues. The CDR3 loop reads CASKARTGGNTQYF. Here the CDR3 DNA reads TGTGCCAGCAAAGCCCGAACAGGGGGTAATACGCAGTATTTT.

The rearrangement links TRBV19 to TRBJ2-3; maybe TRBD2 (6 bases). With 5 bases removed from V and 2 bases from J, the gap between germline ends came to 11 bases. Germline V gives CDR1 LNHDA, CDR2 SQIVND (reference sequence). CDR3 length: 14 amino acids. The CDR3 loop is CASSRDSATDTQYF. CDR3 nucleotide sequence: TGTGCCAGTAGTCGGGACTCAGCCACAGATACGCAGTATTTT.

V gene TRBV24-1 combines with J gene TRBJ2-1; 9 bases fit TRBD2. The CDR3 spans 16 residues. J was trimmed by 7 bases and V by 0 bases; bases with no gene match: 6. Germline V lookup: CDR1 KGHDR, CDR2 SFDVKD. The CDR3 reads CATSDLSAGGVNEQFF. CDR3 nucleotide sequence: TGTGCCACCAGTGATTTGTCGGCGGGAGGGGTGAATGAGCAGTTCTTC.

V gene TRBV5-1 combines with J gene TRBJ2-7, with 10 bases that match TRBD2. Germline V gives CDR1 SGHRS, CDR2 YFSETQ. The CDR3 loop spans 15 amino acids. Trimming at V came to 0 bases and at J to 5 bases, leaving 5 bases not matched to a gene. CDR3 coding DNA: TGCGCCAGCAGCTTGGGACCGGGACTAGCGAACGAGCAGTACTTC. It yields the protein CASSLGPGLANEQYF.

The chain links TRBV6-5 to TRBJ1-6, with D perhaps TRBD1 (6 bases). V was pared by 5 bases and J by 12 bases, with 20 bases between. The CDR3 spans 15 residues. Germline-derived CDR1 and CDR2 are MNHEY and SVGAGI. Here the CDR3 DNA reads TGTGCCAGCAGTCCGACGGAGGACAGCGAACTACCCCTCCACTTT. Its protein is CASSPTEDSELPLHF.

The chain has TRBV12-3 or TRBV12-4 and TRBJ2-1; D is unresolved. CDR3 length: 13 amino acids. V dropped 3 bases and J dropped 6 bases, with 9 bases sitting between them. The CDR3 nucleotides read TGTGCCAGCAGTTTTAGGAGCCCCAATGAGCAGTTCTTC. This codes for CASSFRSPNEQFF.

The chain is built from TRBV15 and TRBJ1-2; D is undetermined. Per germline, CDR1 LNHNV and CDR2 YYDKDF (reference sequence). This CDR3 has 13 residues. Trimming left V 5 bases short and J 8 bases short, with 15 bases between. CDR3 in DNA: TGTGCCACCAGCCTACTCCCTGGGCAAGGCTACACCTTC. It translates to CATSLLPGQGYTF.

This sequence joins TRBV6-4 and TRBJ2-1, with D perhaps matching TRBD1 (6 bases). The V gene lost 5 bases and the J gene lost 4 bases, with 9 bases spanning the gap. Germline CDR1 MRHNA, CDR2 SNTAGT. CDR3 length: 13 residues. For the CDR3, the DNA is TGTGCCAGCAGTCTCGGACAGTACAATGAGCAGTTCTTC. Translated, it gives CASSLGQYNEQFF.

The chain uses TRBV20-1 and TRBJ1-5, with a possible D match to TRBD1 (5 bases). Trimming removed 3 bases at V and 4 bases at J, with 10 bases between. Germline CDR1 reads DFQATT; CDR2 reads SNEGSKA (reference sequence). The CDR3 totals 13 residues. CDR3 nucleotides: TGCAGTGCTAGTACGGGGGGTAATCAGCCCCAGCATTTT. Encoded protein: CSASTGGNQPQHF.